This T cell receptor beta chain was captured in a study of shared T cell receptors in the human thymus. Using immunoSEQ multiplex PCR, the repertoire was profiled, and TCRdb retains in-frame clones only, with some absent. Counted here are roughly 710,000 clones, 80% to 90% occurring once; the ten biggest clones make up roughly 0.01%. Germline V lookup: CDR1 SGDLS, CDR2 YYNGEE. The CDR3 loop spans 15 amino acids. Trimming pared 3 bases from V and 0 bases from J, leaving 12 bases between. These same records also appear under a second study, on human thymus T cells.

This chain joins TRBV9 and TRBJ1-2; D may be TRBD1 (6 bases). The sequence derives from a girl under three years old with a congenital heart defect. The sequenced sample was thymocytes. CDR3 DNA: TGTGCCAGCAGCGCGGTAGACAGGTCTAACTATGGCTACACCTTC. It translates to CASSAVDRSNYGYTF.